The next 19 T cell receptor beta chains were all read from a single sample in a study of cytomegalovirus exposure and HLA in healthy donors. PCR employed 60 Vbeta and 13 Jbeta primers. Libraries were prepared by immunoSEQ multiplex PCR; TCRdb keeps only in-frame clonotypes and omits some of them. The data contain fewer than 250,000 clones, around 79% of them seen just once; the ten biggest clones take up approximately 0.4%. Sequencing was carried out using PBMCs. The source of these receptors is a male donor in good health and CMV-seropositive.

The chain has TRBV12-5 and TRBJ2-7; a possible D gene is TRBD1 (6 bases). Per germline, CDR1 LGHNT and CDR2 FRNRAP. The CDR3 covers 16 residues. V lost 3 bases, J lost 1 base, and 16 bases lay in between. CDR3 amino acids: CASGLSRRRGSYEQYF. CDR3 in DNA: TGTGCTAGTGGTTTAAGTCGCCGCAGGGGTTCCTACGAGCAGTACTTC.

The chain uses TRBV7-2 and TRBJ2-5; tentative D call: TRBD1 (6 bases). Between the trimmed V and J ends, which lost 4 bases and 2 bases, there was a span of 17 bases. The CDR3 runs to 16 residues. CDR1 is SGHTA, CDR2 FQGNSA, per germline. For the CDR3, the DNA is TGTGCCAGCAGCTCCCGGACAGTTTCGGGGCAAGAGACCCAGTACTTC. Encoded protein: CASSSRTVSGQETQYF. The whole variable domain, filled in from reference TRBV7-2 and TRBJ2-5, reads GAGVSQSPSNKVTEKGKDVELRCDPISGHTALYWYRQSLGQGLEFLIYFQGNSAPDKSGLPSDRFSAERTGGSVSTLTIQRTQQEDSAVYLCASSSRTVSGQETQYFGPGTRLLVL.

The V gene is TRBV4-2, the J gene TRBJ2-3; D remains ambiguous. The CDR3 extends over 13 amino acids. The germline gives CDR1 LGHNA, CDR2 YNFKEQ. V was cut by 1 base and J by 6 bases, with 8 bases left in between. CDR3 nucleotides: TGTGCCAGCAGCCAAGGATCGAGGGATACGCAGTATTTT. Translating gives CASSQGSRDTQYF.

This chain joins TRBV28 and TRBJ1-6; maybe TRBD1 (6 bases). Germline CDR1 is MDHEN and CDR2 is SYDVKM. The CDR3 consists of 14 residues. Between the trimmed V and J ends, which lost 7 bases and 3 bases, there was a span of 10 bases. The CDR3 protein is CASTTGSYNSPLHF. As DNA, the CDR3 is TGTGCCAGCACCACAGGGAGCTATAATTCACCCCTCCACTTT.

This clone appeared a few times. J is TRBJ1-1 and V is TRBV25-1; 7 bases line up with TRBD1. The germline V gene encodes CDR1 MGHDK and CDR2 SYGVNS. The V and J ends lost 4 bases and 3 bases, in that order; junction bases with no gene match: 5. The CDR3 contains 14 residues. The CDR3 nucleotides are TGTGCCAGCAGTGCGCGACAGGGACACACTGAAGCTTTCTTT. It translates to CASSARQGHTEAFF.

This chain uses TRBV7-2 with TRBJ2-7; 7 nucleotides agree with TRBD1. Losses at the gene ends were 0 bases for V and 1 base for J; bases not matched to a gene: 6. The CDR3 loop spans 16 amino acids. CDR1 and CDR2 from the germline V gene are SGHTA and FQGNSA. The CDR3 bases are TGTGCCAGCAGCTTAGCTCTTGGGACAGAGTCCTACGAGCAGTACTTC. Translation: CASSLALGTESYEQYF.

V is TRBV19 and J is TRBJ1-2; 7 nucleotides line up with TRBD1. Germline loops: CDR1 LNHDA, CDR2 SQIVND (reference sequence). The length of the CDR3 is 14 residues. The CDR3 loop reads CALKGAEINYGYTF. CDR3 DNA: TGTGCACTAAAGGGGGCAGAAATTAACTATGGCTACACCTTC.

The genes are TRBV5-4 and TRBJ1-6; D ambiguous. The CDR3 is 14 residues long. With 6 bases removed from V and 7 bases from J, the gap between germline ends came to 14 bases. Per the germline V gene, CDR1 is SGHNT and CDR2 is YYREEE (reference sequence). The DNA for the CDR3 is TGTGCCAGCACCCCTGGCGGGGTAAATTCACCCCTCCACTTT. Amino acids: CASTPGGVNSPLHF. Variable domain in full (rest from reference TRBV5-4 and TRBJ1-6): ETGVTQSPTHLIKTRGQQVTLRCSSQSGHNTVSWYQQALGQGPQFIFQYYREEENGRGNFPPRFSGLQFPNYSSELNVNALELDDSALYLCASTPGGVNSPLHFGNGTRLTVT.

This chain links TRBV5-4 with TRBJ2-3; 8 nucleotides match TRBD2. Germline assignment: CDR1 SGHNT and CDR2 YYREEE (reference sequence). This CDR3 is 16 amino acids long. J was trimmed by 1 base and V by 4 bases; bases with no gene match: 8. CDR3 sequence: CASSPGAGGRTDTQYF. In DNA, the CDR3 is TGTGCCAGCAGCCCGGGTGCGGGGGGTCGCACAGATACGCAGTATTTT.

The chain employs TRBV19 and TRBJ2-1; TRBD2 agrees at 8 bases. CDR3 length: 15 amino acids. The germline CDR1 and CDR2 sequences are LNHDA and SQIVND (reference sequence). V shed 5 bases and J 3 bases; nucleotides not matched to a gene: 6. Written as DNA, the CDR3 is TGTGCCAGTAGTGGGACTAGAACCGTCTACAATGAGCAGTTCTTC. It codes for CASSGTRTVYNEQFF.

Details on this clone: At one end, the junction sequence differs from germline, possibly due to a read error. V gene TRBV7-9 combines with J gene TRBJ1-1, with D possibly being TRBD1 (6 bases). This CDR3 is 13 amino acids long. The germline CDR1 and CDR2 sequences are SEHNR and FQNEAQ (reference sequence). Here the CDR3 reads CAGSAPGDTEAFF. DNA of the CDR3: TGTGCCGGCAGCGCCCCAGGGGACACTGAAGCTTTCTTT.

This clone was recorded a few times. The CDR3 is CATRQTGDHYEQYF. DNA of the CDR3: TGTGCCACCCGGCAGACAGGGGACCACTACGAGCAGTACTTC. J is TRBJ2-7 and V is TRBV6-6; 8 positions agree with TRBD1. The CDR3 totals 14 residues. The trim removed 10 bases at V and 3 bases at J, leaving 11 bases unmatched. CDR1 is MNHNY and CDR2 is SVGAGI in the germline V gene (reference sequence).

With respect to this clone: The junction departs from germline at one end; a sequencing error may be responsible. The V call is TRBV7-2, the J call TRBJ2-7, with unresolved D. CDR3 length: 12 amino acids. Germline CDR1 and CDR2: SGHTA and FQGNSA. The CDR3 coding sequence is TGTGCCAGCAGCCCGAGCAACTACGAGCGGTACTTC. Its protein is CASSPSNYERYF.

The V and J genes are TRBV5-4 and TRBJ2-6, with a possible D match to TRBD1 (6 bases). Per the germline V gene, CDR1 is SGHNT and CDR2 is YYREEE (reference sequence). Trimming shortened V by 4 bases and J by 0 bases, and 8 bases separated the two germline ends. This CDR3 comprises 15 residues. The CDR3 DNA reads TGTGCCAGCAGCCCCAGGGGCTCTGGGGCCAACGTCCTGACTTTC. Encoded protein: CASSPRGSGANVLTF.

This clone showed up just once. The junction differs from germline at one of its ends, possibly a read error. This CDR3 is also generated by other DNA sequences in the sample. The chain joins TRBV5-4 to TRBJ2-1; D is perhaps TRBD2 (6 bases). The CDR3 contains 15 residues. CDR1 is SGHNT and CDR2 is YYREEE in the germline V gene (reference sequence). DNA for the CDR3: TGCGCCAGCAGCTTGATGGGGGGAGGCTACAATGAGCAGTTCTTC. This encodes CASSLMGGGYNEQFF.

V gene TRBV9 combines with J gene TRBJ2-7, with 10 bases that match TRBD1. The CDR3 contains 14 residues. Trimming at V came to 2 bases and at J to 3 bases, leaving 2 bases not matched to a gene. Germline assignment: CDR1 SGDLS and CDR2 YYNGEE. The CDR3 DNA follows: TGTGCCAGCAGCGTGGGACAGGGGATCTACGAGCAGTACTTC. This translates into CASSVGQGIYEQYF.

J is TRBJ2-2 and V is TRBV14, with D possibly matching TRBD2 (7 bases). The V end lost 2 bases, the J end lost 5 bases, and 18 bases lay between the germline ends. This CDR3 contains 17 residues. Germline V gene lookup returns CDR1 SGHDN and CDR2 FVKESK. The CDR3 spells CASSQHTRGALTGELFF. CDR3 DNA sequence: TGTGCCAGCAGCCAACACACCCGGGGGGCCCTTACCGGGGAGCTGTTTTTT.

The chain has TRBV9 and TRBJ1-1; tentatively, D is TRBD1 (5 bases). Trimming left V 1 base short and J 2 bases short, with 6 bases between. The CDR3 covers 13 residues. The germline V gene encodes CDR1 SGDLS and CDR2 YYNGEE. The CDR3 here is CASSVRGNTEAFF. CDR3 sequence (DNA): TGTGCCAGCAGCGTAAGGGGAAACACTGAAGCTTTCTTT.

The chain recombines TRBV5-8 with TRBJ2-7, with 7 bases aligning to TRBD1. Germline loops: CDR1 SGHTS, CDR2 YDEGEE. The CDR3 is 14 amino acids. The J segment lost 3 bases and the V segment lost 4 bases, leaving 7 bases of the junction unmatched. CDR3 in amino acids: CASSQGGTIYEQYF. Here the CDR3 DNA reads TGTGCCAGCAGCCAAGGGGGCACCATCTACGAGCAGTACTTC. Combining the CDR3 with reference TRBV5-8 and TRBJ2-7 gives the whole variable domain EAGVTQSPTHLIKTRGQQATLRCSPISGHTSVYWYQQALGLGLQFLLWYDEGEERNRGNFPPRFSGRQFPNYSSELNVNALELEDSALYLCASSQGGTIYEQYFGPGTRLTVT.